Included here is one T cell receptor beta chain sequence, with context. These data originate in a study of quantifying T cell responses using KT2 cells. Background on the study: TCR alpha and beta constant-region primers primed reverse transcription of RNA.

The sample is PBMC spiked with counted cells of clone KT2. A single-stranded UMI oligo with SP2 sequence was ligated to cDNA 3' ends. An equimolar mix of RC1.1 and RC1.2 primed the beta chain across TRBC1 and TRBC2. TCRdb used MiXCR to reprocess the UMI-ligation and nested PCR reads, holding one entry per CDR3 protein. The table shows about 33,000 distinct CDR3 sequences, with approximately 10% occurring only once. This receptor was taken from a human donor. The sequencing input was PBMCs spiked with cells of the T cell clone KT2.

CDR3 nucleotide sequence: TGTGCCAGCAGCTTATCGGGGGCGATCACTGAAGCTTTCTTT. This gives the protein CASSLSGAITEAFF. V is TRBV7-2 and J is TRBJ1-1; the D gene is possibly TRBD1 (6 bases). Germline V gene sequence: CDR1 SGHTA, CDR2 FQGNSA. With 2 bases removed from V and 4 bases from J, the gap between germline ends came to 11 bases. CDR3 length: 14 amino acids.